The present T cell receptor (beta chain) was sequenced within a study of shared clonotypes between healthy human individuals. Germline V gives CDR1 SNHLY, CDR2 FYNNEI. V trimming: 6 bases; J trimming: 2 bases; junction bases outside the gene matches: 9. The CDR3 spans 15 residues. Overall study findings and caveats: Naive subsets generally had larger estimated richness than memory subsets. The small donor group covered limited genetic and exposure diversity. Lower generation probabilities were found for non-shared clonotypes than for those shared by all four donors.

Terminally differentiated effector memory CD45RA+ cells were excluded by CCR7 positive selection of CD45RO-negative cells. For this clone: What it recognizes is unknown.

Data came from immunoSEQ multiplex PCR; TCRdb stores just in-frame clones and leaves some out. The table includes about 2 million clones, over 85% detected once. The chain links TRBV2 to TRBJ1-2, with 7 bases fitting TRBD1. The sequence was obtained from a man aged 18 to 29 in good health. The sequenced sample was naive CD8+ T cells sorted from blood. DNA for the CDR3: TGTGCCAGCAGGGAGCGGACAGGAGGAAACTATGGCTACACCTTC. Protein: CASRERTGGNYGYTF.